Shown below are 16 T cell receptor beta chains from a single sample sequenced in a study of blood T cell repertoires in COVID-19. Sequenced by immunoSEQ multiplex PCR; TCRdb stores in-frame clones only, minus some. The sample lists some 240,000 clones; 85% to 90% were seen once. Sequenced input: peripheral blood. These receptors were obtained from a woman aged 40-49 years who had recovered from COVID-19.

The genes are TRBV6-5 and TRBJ1-6; TRBD1 might be the D (6 bases). Germline CDR1 reads MNHEY; CDR2 reads SVGAGI. The CDR3 covers 12 residues. The germline V and J ends were trimmed by 5 bases and 11 bases, with 10 bases remaining between them. The CDR3 loop reads CASSSRTAPLHF. The CDR3 DNA follows: TGTGCCAGCAGTAGTCGGACAGCACCCCTCCACTTT.

The V call is TRBV11-2, the J call TRBJ2-5; 8 bases line up with TRBD2. Per germline, CDR1 SGHAT and CDR2 FQNNGV. The ends lost 5 bases at V and 5 bases at J; junction bases unmatched: 13. The CDR3 is 16 residues long. The chain's CDR3 is CASSPQFGGAGETQYF. The CDR3 nucleotides are TGTGCCAGCAGCCCTCAGTTCGGGGGGGCGGGGGAGACCCAGTACTTC.

The chain joins TRBV19 to TRBJ1-5; possible D gene TRBD1, 6 bases. Trimming took off 6 bases at V and 4 bases at J, with 16 bases between the two ends. Germline CDR1 is LNHDA and CDR2 is SQIVND (reference sequence). The CDR3 is made up of 15 amino acids. The DNA for the CDR3 is TGTGCCAGTAGCCCTGCCACAGGGACAAATCAGCCCCAGCATTTT. Protein sequence: CASSPATGTNQPQHF.

V usage is TRBV2 and J usage is TRBJ1-1; D is unresolved. There are 13 residues in the CDR3. Trimming removed 8 bases from V and 5 bases from J, with 15 bases in between. Germline CDR1 reads SNHLY; CDR2 reads FYNNEI. The CDR3 nucleotides read TGTGCCAGCGATGGCGGGCCATATACTGAAGCTTTCTTT. It translates to CASDGGPYTEAFF.

V usage is TRBV28 and J usage is TRBJ2-3; D not certain. Trimming removed 5 bases from V and 6 bases from J, with 9 bases in between. The CDR3 is made up of 12 amino acids. Germline loops: CDR1 MDHEN, CDR2 SYDVKM. CDR3 DNA: TGTGCCAGCAGTAATATGAGGGATACGCAGTATTTT. This encodes CASSNMRDTQYF.

The rearrangement joins TRBV11-2 to TRBJ2-5; the D is unclear. This CDR3 has 13 amino acids. Germline values: CDR1 SGHAT, CDR2 FQNNGV. With 2 bases removed from V and 9 bases from J, the gap between germline ends came to 13 bases. CDR3: CASSLSPTGSQYF. For the CDR3, the DNA is TGTGCCAGCAGCTTATCGCCGACTGGCTCCCAGTACTTC. The full variable domain, in which reference TRBV11-2 and TRBJ2-5 provide the parts outside the CDR3, is EAGVAQSPRYKIIEKRQSVAFWCNPISGHATLYWYQQILGQGPKLLIQFQNNGVVDDSQLPKDRFSAERLKGVDSTLKIQPAKLEDSAVYLCASSLSPTGSQYFGPGTRLLVL.

The J gene is TRBJ2-2, the V gene TRBV19, with D possibly matching TRBD2 (5 bases). The CDR3 is 15 amino acids. Germline V gene data show CDR1 as LNHDA and CDR2 as SQIVND (reference sequence). V lost 6 bases to trimming and J lost 0 bases, with 11 bases between them. This chain's CDR3 is CASSPAGTNTGELFF. CDR3 bases: TGTGCCAGTAGCCCCGCGGGTACGAACACCGGGGAGCTGTTTTTT.

This chain connects TRBV7-2 to TRBJ1-5; unclear D gene. V dropped 5 bases and J dropped 8 bases, with 19 bases sitting between them. Germline CDR1 and CDR2: SGHTA and FQGNSA. The CDR3 is 15 amino acids. As DNA, the CDR3 is TGTGCCAGCAGCCCTAATGCCCCTGGAGGAGAGCCCCAGCATTTT. It translates to CASSPNAPGGEPQHF. The full variable domain, with the rest looked up from reference TRBV7-2 and TRBJ1-5, is GAGVSQSPSNKVTEKGKDVELRCDPISGHTALYWYRQSLGQGLEFLIYFQGNSAPDKSGLPSDRFSAERTGGSVSTLTIQRTQQEDSAVYLCASSPNAPGGEPQHFGDGTRLSIL.

This chain connects TRBV7-3 to TRBJ2-3; 9 bases fit TRBD2. The germline CDR1 and CDR2 sequences are SGHTA and FQGTGA. CDR3 length: 17 amino acids. The V gene end was trimmed by 0 bases and the J gene end by 3 bases; junction bases not matched to a gene: 7. The CDR3 is CASSLTAPAGGTDTQYF. As DNA, the CDR3 is TGTGCCAGCAGCTTAACGGCCCCAGCGGGGGGAACAGATACGCAGTATTTT.

The chain is built from TRBV30 and TRBJ1-2, with TRBD1 matching over 10 bases. This CDR3 has 15 amino acids. CDR1 and CDR2 (germline): GTSNPN, SVGIG (reference sequence). J lost 4 bases, V lost 2 bases, and 7 bases had no gene match. The CDR3 region has the DNA TGTGCCTGGAGTATAGGGACAGGGGACGCCTATGGCTACACCTTC. Its translation: CAWSIGTGDAYGYTF.

The chain couples TRBV7-2 to TRBJ1-6; 7 positions agree with TRBD1. J gave up 14 bases and V 1 base, and 8 bases lay outside the gene matches. The CDR3 covers 14 residues. CDR1 is SGHTA and CDR2 is FQGNSA in the germline V gene. The CDR3 bases are TGTGCCAGCAGCTTAGGGCAGGGGGGCCCCTCCCTCCACTTT. Translating it yields CASSLGQGGPSLHF.

The V call is TRBV3-1 (or the pseudogene TRBV3-2), the J call TRBJ2-2; TRBD2 might be the D (6 bases). The CDR3 contains 17 residues. Trimming left V 3 bases short and J 7 bases short, with 21 bases between. In germline, CDR1 is LGHDT, CDR2 YNNKEL (reference sequence). The CDR3 protein is CASSQIGSGRRDGELFF. CDR3 DNA: TGTGCCAGCAGCCAGATCGGGAGCGGACGTCGGGACGGGGAGCTGTTTTTT.

This clone was detected only once. The genes are TRBV19 and TRBJ1-1, with D perhaps matching TRBD1 (5 bases). CDR1 and CDR2 from the germline V gene are LNHDA and SQIVND (reference sequence). The germline V and J ends were trimmed by 2 bases and 3 bases, with 7 bases remaining between them. The CDR3 totals 13 residues. The CDR3: CASSIFRDTEAFF. The CDR3 nucleotides read TGTGCCAGTAGTATATTCAGGGACACTGAAGCTTTCTTT. The whole variable domain, remainder taken from reference TRBV19 and TRBJ1-1, is DGGITQSPKYLFRKEGQNVTLSCEQNLNHDAMYWYRQDPGQGLRLIYYSQIVNDFQKGDIAEGYSVSREKKESFPLTVTSAQKNPTAFYLCASSIFRDTEAFFGQGTRLTVV.

CDR3 loop: CAAPVGTGENIQYF. The CDR3 DNA follows: TGTGCCGCCCCCGTCGGGACAGGGGAAAACATTCAGTACTTC. The chain couples TRBV2 to TRBJ2-4; 10 bases are shared with TRBD1. CDR3 size: 14 residues. V was clipped by 11 bases and J by 5 bases; unmatched bases: 9. Germline CDR1 and CDR2: SNHLY and FYNNEI.

The rearrangement joins TRBV19 to TRBJ2-2; 10 nucleotides agree with TRBD1. Germline V gives CDR1 LNHDA, CDR2 SQIVND (reference sequence). The CDR3 loop spans 18 amino acids. Losses at the gene ends were 4 bases for V and 7 bases for J; bases not matched to a gene: 15. The CDR3 DNA is TGTGCCAGTAGTACCGCTAACCGGGGACAGGGGTTTAACGGGGAGCTGTTTTTT. This encodes CASSTANRGQGFNGELFF. Full variable domain (rest looked up from reference TRBV19 and TRBJ2-2): DGGITQSPKYLFRKEGQNVTLSCEQNLNHDAMYWYRQDPGQGLRLIYYSQIVNDFQKGDIAEGYSVSREKKESFPLTVTSAQKNPTAFYLCASSTANRGQGFNGELFFGEGSRLTVL.

The J gene is TRBJ1-2, the V gene TRBV28, with 9 bases aligning to TRBD1. Germline trimming cut 4 bases from V and 8 bases from J; bases unmatched to any gene: 11. The CDR3 totals 15 residues. Germline CDR1 MDHEN, CDR2 SYDVKM. In DNA, the CDR3 is TGTGCCAGCAGTTCAGGGACAGGGTTGATCGGAGGCTACACCTTC. Its protein is CASSSGTGLIGGYTF.